Described below is a single T cell receptor (beta chain) sequence and its context. This clonotype was detected many times. Its antigen remains undetermined. No base quality information exists; no much larger clone differs at one position. The sample belongs to a study of breast tumors, draining lymph nodes, adjacent tissues listed by TCRdb under 2016. Regarding the research as a whole: Breast cancer patients provided tumor, adjacent nontumor tissue and axillary lymph nodes, and the study compared the TCR beta repertoires across these three sources. The study was designed to assess the relationships and possible T-cell exchange between tumor, surrounding tissue and draining lymph node repertoires in human breast cancer.

Lymph node samples came from the axillary draining lymph nodes of breast cancer patients. This sample was sequenced with an Illumina HiSeq 2000. Multiplex PCR amplification was used to build the TCR beta chain libraries. The amplified TCR beta chain products were analyzed by high-throughput sequencing. TCRdb took the public reads, trimmed them with fastp at Q25, ran MiXCR for clone calling and kept in-frame beta chains. Merged by CDR3 protein, the rows form single entries marked with the most common genes and DNA. The sample data list about 270,000 distinct CDR3 sequences, and 30% to 35% of these were observed just once. The biggest ten clones account for around 1.1% of the sample. Results the study describes overall, beyond this receptor: Tumors showed preferential V and J gene usage, and their T-cell repertoire diversity fell below that of lymph nodes yet above that of nontumor tissue. In luminal-like breast cancer, tumor and nontumor tissue repertoires resembled each other significantly more than in basal-like breast cancer. The study presented the conclusion that tumor T cells originate in lymph nodes as consistent with a hypothesis, not as something directly demonstrated. A scenario in which most tumor T cells derive from the lymph node and then expand within tumor tissue was judged to be consistent with the data.

A distance of 9 bases separates the germline ends of V and J, which lose 1 base and 4 bases respectively. The CDR3 runs 14 amino acids, cysteine and phenylalanine included. Here the CDR3 DNA is all that survives: 42 bases in frame from base 1. CDR1 SGHTA and CDR2 FQGNSA were looked up in the germline V gene. Sample: axillary lymph node tissue. This chain is built from TRBV7-2 and TRBJ2-3; TRBD2 is a weak D gene call, 5 bases matching. The TCR was taken from a female donor with breast cancer. Some clones in this sample may be carry-over from other donors' samples. The bases are TGTGCCAGCAGCTTAGGGGGAGAGGCAGATACGCAGTATTTT. This translates into CASSLGGEADTQYF. When the CDR3 is completed using the reference TRBV7-2 and TRBJ2-3 genes on either side, the full variable domain is GAGVSQSPSNKVTEKGKDVELRCDPISGHTALYWYRQSLGQGLEFLIYFQGNSAPDKSGLPSDRFSAERTGGSVSTLTIQRTQQEDSAVYLCASSLGGEADTQYFGPGTRLTVL.